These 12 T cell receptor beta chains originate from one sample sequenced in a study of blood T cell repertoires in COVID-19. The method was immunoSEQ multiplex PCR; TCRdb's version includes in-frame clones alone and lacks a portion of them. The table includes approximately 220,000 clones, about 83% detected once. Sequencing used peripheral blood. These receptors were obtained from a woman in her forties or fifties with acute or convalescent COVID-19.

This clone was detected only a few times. This chain's CDR3 is CASSGQHGVSYEQYF. The DNA of the CDR3 is TGTGCCAGCAGTGGACAGCATGGGGTGTCCTACGAGCAGTACTTC. This rearrangement joins TRBV25-1 to TRBJ2-7; weak D call: TRBD1 (5 bases). In germline, CDR1 is MGHDK, CDR2 SYGVNS. Trimming removed 4 bases at V and 1 base at J, with 14 bases between. This CDR3 spans 15 amino acids.

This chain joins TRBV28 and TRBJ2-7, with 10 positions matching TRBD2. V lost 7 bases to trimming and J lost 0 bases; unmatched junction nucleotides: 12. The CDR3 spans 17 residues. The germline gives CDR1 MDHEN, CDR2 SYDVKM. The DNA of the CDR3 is TGTGCCAGCACGGCGGACGAGGCTAGCGGGAGCTCCTACGAGCAGTACTTC. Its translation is CASTADEASGSSYEQYF.

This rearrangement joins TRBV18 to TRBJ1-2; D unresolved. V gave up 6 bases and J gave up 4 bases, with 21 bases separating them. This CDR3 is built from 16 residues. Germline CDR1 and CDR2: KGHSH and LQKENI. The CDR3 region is CASSLFPPGLGYGYTF. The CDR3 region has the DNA TGTGCCAGCTCCCTCTTCCCTCCAGGCCTGGGCTATGGCTACACCTTC.

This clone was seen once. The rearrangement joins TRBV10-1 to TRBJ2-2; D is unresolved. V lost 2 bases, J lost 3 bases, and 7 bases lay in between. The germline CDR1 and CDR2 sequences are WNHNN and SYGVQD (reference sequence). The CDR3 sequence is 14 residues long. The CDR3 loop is CASSESPDTGELFF. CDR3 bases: TGCGCCAGCAGTGAGAGCCCTGACACCGGGGAGCTGTTTTTT.

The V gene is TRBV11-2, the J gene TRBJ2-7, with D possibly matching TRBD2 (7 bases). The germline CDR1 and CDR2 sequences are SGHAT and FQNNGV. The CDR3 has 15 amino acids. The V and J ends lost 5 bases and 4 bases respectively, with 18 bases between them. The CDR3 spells CASSDSAGAGYEQYF. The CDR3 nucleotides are TGTGCCAGCAGCGATAGTGCGGGGGCTGGATACGAGCAGTACTTC.

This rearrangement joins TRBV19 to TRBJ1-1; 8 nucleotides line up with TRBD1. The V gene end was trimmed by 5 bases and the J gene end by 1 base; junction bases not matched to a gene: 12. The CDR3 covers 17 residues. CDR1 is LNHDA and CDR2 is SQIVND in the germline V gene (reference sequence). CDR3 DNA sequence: TGTGCCAGTAGTGTACCGGGACAGGCCTTTTGGAACACTGAAGCTTTCTTT. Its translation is CASSVPGQAFWNTEAFF.

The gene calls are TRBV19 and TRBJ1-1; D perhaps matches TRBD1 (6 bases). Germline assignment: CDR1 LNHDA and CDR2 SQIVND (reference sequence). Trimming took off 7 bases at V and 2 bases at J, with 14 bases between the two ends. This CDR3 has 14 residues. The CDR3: CASNQDSFNTEAFF. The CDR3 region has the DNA TGTGCCAGTAATCAGGACAGCTTTAACACTGAAGCTTTCTTT.

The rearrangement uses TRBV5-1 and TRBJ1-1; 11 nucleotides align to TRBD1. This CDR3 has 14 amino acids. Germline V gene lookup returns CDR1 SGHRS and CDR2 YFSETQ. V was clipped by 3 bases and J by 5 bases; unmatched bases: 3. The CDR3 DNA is TGCGCCAGCAGCTACGGGACAGGGGGAACTGAAGCTTTCTTT. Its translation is CASSYGTGGTEAFF.

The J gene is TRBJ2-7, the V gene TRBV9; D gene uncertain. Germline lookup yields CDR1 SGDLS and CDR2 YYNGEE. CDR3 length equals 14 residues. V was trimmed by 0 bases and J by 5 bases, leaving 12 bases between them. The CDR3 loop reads CASSVGVPPNEQYF. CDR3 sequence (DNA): TGTGCCAGCAGCGTAGGAGTGCCCCCCAACGAGCAGTACTTC.

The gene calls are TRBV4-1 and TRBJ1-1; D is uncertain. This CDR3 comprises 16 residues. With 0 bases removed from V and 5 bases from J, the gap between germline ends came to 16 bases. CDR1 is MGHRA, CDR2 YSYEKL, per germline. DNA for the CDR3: TGCGCCAGCAGCCAAGATTCGGGGAGGTTTCTAACTGAAGCTTTCTTT. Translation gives CASSQDSGRFLTEAFF.

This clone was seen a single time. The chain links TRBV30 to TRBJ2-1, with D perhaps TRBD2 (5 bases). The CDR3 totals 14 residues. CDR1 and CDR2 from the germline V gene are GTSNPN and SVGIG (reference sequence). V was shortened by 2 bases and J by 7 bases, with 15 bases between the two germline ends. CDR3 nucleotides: TGTGCCTGGAGTTTTGAGGACGGGGTGAATGAGCAGTTCTTC. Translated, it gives CAWSFEDGVNEQFF.

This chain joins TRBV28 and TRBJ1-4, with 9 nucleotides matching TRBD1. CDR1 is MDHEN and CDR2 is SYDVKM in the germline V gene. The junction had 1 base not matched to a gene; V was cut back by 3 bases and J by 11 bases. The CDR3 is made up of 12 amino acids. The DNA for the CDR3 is TGTGCCAGCAGTTTGGGACAGGGTAAACTGTTTTTT. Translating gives CASSLGQGKLFF.